This passage covers 12 T cell receptor beta chains from one sample sequenced in a study of OX40 agonist ivuxolimab in advanced cancers. The protocol was immunoSEQ multiplex PCR, while the TCRdb copy is restricted to in-frame clones and leaves out a portion. The data show around 58,000 clones, with roughly 89% seen just once and under 30% held by the top ten. The starting material was CD4+ or CD8+ T cells sorted from blood, obtained in a trial of the OX40 agonist ivuxolimab. These receptors were collected from an adult with an advanced solid tumor such as melanoma, head and neck, liver or kidney cancer.

This clone was detected only once. The J gene is TRBJ2-3, the V gene TRBV19, with 8 bases identical to TRBD1. The ends lost 1 base at V and 6 bases at J; junction bases unmatched: 9. Germline lookup yields CDR1 LNHDA and CDR2 SQIVND (reference sequence). CDR3 length equals 16 residues. Here the CDR3 reads CASSIAQGAPIDTQYF. The CDR3 DNA reads as TGTGCCAGTAGTATAGCCCAGGGGGCGCCTATTGATACGCAGTATTTT.

The chain recombines TRBV2 with TRBJ1-5; possibly TRBD1 for D (6 bases). The V gene lost 7 bases and the J gene lost 0 bases, with 13 bases spanning the gap. Germline V gene data show CDR1 as SNHLY and CDR2 as FYNNEI. The CDR3 covers 15 residues. The CDR3 region has the DNA TGTGCCAGCACTCGGGACAATAATAGCAATCAGCCCCAGCATTTT. This encodes CASTRDNNSNQPQHF.

This clone was observed once. Other DNA sequences in the sample encode the same CDR3. V is TRBV7-9 and J is TRBJ1-1, with a possible D match to TRBD1 (5 bases). CDR1 SEHNR and CDR2 FQNEAQ come from the germline V gene (reference sequence). Trimming cost V 5 bases and J 6 bases, with 16 bases left between them. The CDR3 length is 14 residues. CDR3 nucleotide sequence: TGTGCCAGCAGCCCCTCTCCAGGGAGGTCTGAAGCTTTCTTT. Its protein product is CASSPSPGRSEAFF.

This clone was detected once. The J gene is TRBJ1-1, the V gene TRBV19, with TRBD1 as a possible D gene (5 bases). The germline CDR1 and CDR2 sequences are LNHDA and SQIVND (reference sequence). Deletions cut 7 bases from V and 0 bases from J, with 21 bases between. CDR3 length equals 17 residues. CDR3 nucleotides: TGTGCCAGTACTGGTTCAGAGTTTAGAGGGGTGAACACTGAAGCTTTCTTT. Protein: CASTGSEFRGVNTEAFF.

The genes are TRBV27 and TRBJ1-1, with 9 bases fitting TRBD1. The CDR3 covers 15 residues. V lost 4 bases, J lost 5 bases, and 8 bases stayed unmatched. CDR1 is MNHEY, CDR2 SMNVEV, per germline (reference sequence). CDR3: CASSSSTGGGTEAFF. The CDR3 nucleotides are TGTGCCAGCAGTTCCTCAACAGGGGGCGGGACTGAAGCTTTCTTT.

The rearrangement joins TRBV7-8 to TRBJ1-5, with D unclear. Germline assignment: CDR1 SGHVS and CDR2 FQNEAQ. Trimming cost V 2 bases and J 1 base, with 6 bases left between them. The CDR3 sequence is 14 residues long. As DNA, the CDR3 is TGTGCCAGCAGCTTAATCGCGAGCAATCAGCCCCAGCATTTT. Encoded protein: CASSLIASNQPQHF.

This chain connects TRBV11-3 to TRBJ2-2; no definite D call. Germline V lookup: CDR1 SGHNT, CDR2 YENEEA. The CDR3 is 14 amino acids. Between the trimmed V and J ends, which lost 1 base and 6 bases, there was a span of 9 bases. The CDR3 coding sequence is TGTGCCAGCAGCTTAGTAGGAGCTGCCGGGGAGCTGTTTTTT. As protein: CASSLVGAAGELFF.

The chain is built from TRBV11-2 and TRBJ2-3; no clear D gene. Trimming removed 0 bases from V and 5 bases from J, with 6 bases in between. CDR1 and CDR2 from the germline V gene are SGHAT and FQNNGV. The CDR3 loop spans 13 amino acids. Here the CDR3 reads CASSLDRRDTQYF. For the CDR3, the DNA is TGTGCCAGCAGCTTAGATCGGAGAGATACGCAGTATTTT.

The V gene is TRBV9, the J gene TRBJ2-2; D is undetermined. Between the trimmed V and J ends, which lost 0 bases and 6 bases, there was a span of 12 bases. CDR1 is SGDLS, CDR2 YYNGEE, per germline. CDR3 length equals 15 residues. The CDR3 region is CASSVGYRSAGELFF. The CDR3 bases are TGTGCCAGCAGCGTAGGTTACAGATCTGCCGGGGAGCTGTTTTTT.

V usage is TRBV7-9 and J usage is TRBJ2-5, with 10 bases fitting TRBD1. The CDR3 sequence is 14 residues long. Germline V gives CDR1 SEHNR, CDR2 FQNEAQ (reference sequence). Losses at the gene ends were 10 bases for V and 4 bases for J; bases not matched to a gene: 9. The chain's CDR3 is CANSGTGEGETQYF. CDR3 DNA: TGTGCCAACTCCGGGACAGGGGAAGGAGAGACCCAGTACTTC.

The chain carries TRBV6-5 and TRBJ1-1; D is unclear. Trimming took off 0 bases at V and 3 bases at J, with 5 bases between the two ends. This CDR3 is built from 13 residues. CDR1 and CDR2 (germline): MNHEY, SVGAGI. The CDR3 is CASSYSRDTEAFF. DNA of the CDR3: TGTGCCAGCAGTTACTCCCGGGACACTGAAGCTTTCTTT.

This sequence joins TRBV12-5 and TRBJ2-6; D is undetermined. The germline CDR1 and CDR2 sequences are LGHNT and FRNRAP. The length of the CDR3 is 18 residues. The V gene lost 8 bases and the J gene lost 0 bases, with 20 bases spanning the gap. The CDR3 region is CASSNGELYLSGANVLTF. In DNA form, the CDR3 reads TGTGCTAGTAGTAATGGGGAACTATATCTCTCTGGGGCCAACGTCCTGACTTTC.